Sequencing of this T cell receptor beta chain was carried out in a study of patients and donors after allogeneic stem cell transplantation (TCRdb year 2020). Spanning cysteine to phenylalanine, the CDR3 consists of 16 amino acids. The read is trimmed to its CDR3 DNA, 48 bases read in frame from base 1. The germline V gene sets CDR1 to SGHVS and CDR2 to FQNEAQ. Relative to germline, V is 5 bases shorter and J is 6 bases shorter, with 21 bases between their ends. Concerning this clonotype: The target of this receptor is not known. No clone much larger than this one lies a single base away; base qualities are absent.

Library creation used RT-PCR. The sequencer listed for this sample is NextSeq 550. The public sequencing data were trimmed at Q25 with fastp and processed into clonotypes with MiXCR by TCRdb, which kept only in-frame beta chains. Here each entry gathers all rows of one CDR3 protein and keeps the most common genes and DNA. Counted in this sample were 200,000 to 250,000 distinct CDR3 sequences; 13% to 15% of them appeared once. The ten largest clones add up to around a tenth of the sample. The sequence came from a human donor who was either an allogeneic HSCT recipient or a stem cell or donor lymphocyte infusion donor (not recorded which). It is not recorded whose cells these are; they may come from a transplant donor. Here the chain combines TRBV7-8 and TRBJ2-3, with TRBD2 perhaps the D gene, on 6 matching bases. Sequencing was performed on blood, either unsorted or a sorted T cell fraction (not recorded which). The DNA reads as follows: TGTGCCAGCAGCATAGGGTCTTCGTCGCGGGGCGATACGCAGTATTTT. Its translation is CASSIGSSSRGDTQYF.